One and the same sample provided the 5 T cell receptor beta chains below, sequenced in a study of blood T cell repertoires in COVID-19. Sequencing was performed with immunoSEQ multiplex PCR; in TCRdb, only in-frame clones are kept and a portion is missing. The sample records 200,000 to 250,000 clones, around 83% being singletons. The sequenced material came from peripheral blood. Every receptor here comes from a man aged 25-45 years who had recovered from COVID-19.

The J gene is TRBJ1-1, the V gene TRBV6-6; D gene unclear. The V end lost 0 bases, the J end lost 5 bases, and 7 bases lay between the germline ends. CDR3 length equals 13 residues. Looked up from germline, CDR1 is MNHNY and CDR2 is SVGAGI (reference sequence). The CDR3 reads CASSYSEGTEAFF. DNA of the CDR3: TGTGCCAGCAGTTACTCGGAGGGTACTGAAGCTTTCTTT.

This clone showed up just once. The chain couples TRBV5-1 to TRBJ1-2; 9 bases fit TRBD1. The V and J ends lost 0 bases and 4 bases, in that order; junction bases with no gene match: 7. CDR3 length equals 16 residues. The germline V gene encodes CDR1 SGHRS and CDR2 YFSETQ. The DNA of the CDR3 is TGCGCCAGCAGCTTGGCCCTGACAGGGGGAGGCTATGGCTACACCTTC. Protein product: CASSLALTGGGYGYTF.

The V gene is TRBV5-8, the J gene TRBJ2-7, with no clear D. Germline CDR1 and CDR2: SGHTS and YDEGEE. This CDR3 has 10 residues. Trimming pared 2 bases from V and 12 bases from J, leaving 9 bases between. The CDR3 DNA sequence: TGTGCCAGCAGCTTTCGGGTTATGTACGTC. This encodes CASSFRVMYV.

The V call is TRBV10-3, the J call TRBJ1-1; D is uncertain. There are 13 residues in the CDR3. V was clipped by 2 bases and J by 4 bases, with 8 bases between them. Germline V gives CDR1 ENHRY, CDR2 SYGVKD. CDR3 region: CAISEAEVTEAFF. CDR3 nucleotides: TGTGCCATCAGTGAGGCGGAGGTCACTGAAGCTTTCTTT.

The chain carries TRBV28 and TRBJ2-2; maybe TRBD1 (6 bases). Germline-derived CDR1 and CDR2 are MDHEN and SYDVKM. The CDR3 is made up of 15 amino acids. V was shortened by 6 bases and J by 3 bases, with 14 bases between the two germline ends. The CDR3, as DNA: TGTGCCAGCAGCCCAGGGGACCGACACACCGGGGAGCTGTTTTTT. Translated: CASSPGDRHTGELFF.